These 17 T cell receptor beta chains came from one sample sequenced in a study of control samples from healthy donors and cancer patients. This table comes from immunoSEQ multiplex PCR, and its TCRdb copy is limited to in-frame clones, with some not included. The table lists about 150,000 clones, over 85% of them singletons. What was sequenced was blood. Receptors were obtained from a man aged 45-65 years in good health.

The chain has TRBV5-4 and TRBJ1-2; D remains ambiguous. The CDR3 length is 15 residues. The V and J ends lost 0 bases and 2 bases respectively, with 11 bases between them. Germline lookup yields CDR1 SGHNT and CDR2 YYREEE (reference sequence). CDR3 nucleotides: TGTGCCAGCAGCTTGGATCAGTTATCCAACTATGGCTACACCTTC. Its protein is CASSLDQLSNYGYTF. The whole variable domain, remainder taken from reference TRBV5-4 and TRBJ1-2, is ETGVTQSPTHLIKTRGQQVTLRCSSQSGHNTVSWYQQALGQGPQFIFQYYREEENGRGNFPPRFSGLQFPNYSSELNVNALELDDSALYLCASSLDQLSNYGYTFGSGTRLTVV.

Here the CDR3 reads CASSLFRNTGELFF. In DNA form, the CDR3 reads TGTGCCAGCAGCCTGTTCCGTAACACCGGGGAGCTGTTTTTT. V usage is TRBV14 and J usage is TRBJ2-2, with no clear D. The CDR3 is 14 amino acids. Germline loops: CDR1 SGHDN, CDR2 FVKESK. The V end was cut by 4 bases, the J end by 2 bases, with 8 bases between.

The chain has TRBV5-3 and TRBJ2-2; 7 nucleotides match TRBD1. TRBV5-3 is labeled an ORF, and its function is uncertain. The CDR3 totals 12 residues. The V gene end was trimmed by 4 bases and the J gene end by 7 bases; junction bases not matched to a gene: 1. CDR3: CARSDRVGELFF. CDR3 DNA sequence: TGTGCCAGAAGCGACAGGGTCGGGGAGCTGTTTTTT.

The rearrangement uses TRBV6-5 and TRBJ1-5; TRBD1 aligns across 9 bases. V lost 6 bases and J lost 3; bases outside the gene matches: 3. The CDR3 length is 14 residues. Germline CDR1 is MNHEY and CDR2 is SVGAGI. This CDR3 is CASSGTGLNQPQHF. The CDR3 DNA sequence: TGTGCCAGCAGCGGGACAGGGCTCAATCAGCCCCAGCATTTT.

The chain recombines TRBV28 with TRBJ1-5; TRBD1 agrees at 8 bases. Unmatched junction bases numbered 6, after V lost 2 bases and J lost 3 bases. Germline CDR1 reads MDHEN; CDR2 reads SYDVKM. The CDR3 runs to 16 residues. The DNA of the CDR3 is TGTGCCAGCAGTTTACTGACAGGGGCGACCAATCAGCCCCAGCATTTT. Its protein is CASSLLTGATNQPQHF.

CDR3 region: CSAYGGETQYF. The CDR3 DNA sequence: TGCAGTGCGTACGGAGGTGAGACCCAGTACTTC. The chain recombines TRBV20-1 with TRBJ2-5; tentative D call: TRBD2 (5 bases). CDR3 length: 11 residues. CDR1 is DFQATT, CDR2 SNEGSKA, per germline (reference sequence). V was shortened by 6 bases and J by 5 bases, with 10 bases between the two germline ends.

This chain uses TRBV19 with TRBJ1-1; 9 bases map to TRBD1. V trimming: 1 base; J trimming: 6 bases; junction bases outside the gene matches: 9. The CDR3 is 16 residues long. The V gene's germline CDR1 is LNHDA and CDR2 SQIVND (reference sequence). The CDR3 DNA follows: TGTGCCAGTAGTATAGGCTACAGGGGGCGCATGGCTGAAGCTTTCTTT. It yields the protein CASSIGYRGRMAEAFF.

The chain is built from TRBV3-1 (or the pseudogene TRBV3-2) and TRBJ1-3, with 8 bases aligning to TRBD1. The germline gives CDR1 LGHDT, CDR2 YNNKEL (reference sequence). V lost 5 bases, J lost 4 bases, and 4 bases stayed unmatched. This CDR3 contains 14 residues. Written as DNA, the CDR3 is TGTGCCAGCAGCAGCCGGGACAGGGGAAACACCATATATTTT. Amino acids: CASSSRDRGNTIYF.

The J gene is TRBJ2-1, the V gene TRBV18; the D gene is possibly TRBD1 (6 bases). V lost 2 bases and J 1 base, leaving 9 bases between the germline ends. CDR1 is KGHSH and CDR2 is LQKENI in the germline V gene. CDR3 length: 15 amino acids. CDR3 nucleotide sequence: TGTGCCAGCTCACCAGCACAGGGATCCTACAATGAGCAGTTCTTC. It specifies CASSPAQGSYNEQFF.

The V gene is TRBV24-1, the J gene TRBJ2-1; the match to TRBD2 covers 9 bases. Trimming took 5 bases from V and 10 from J; bases not matched to a gene: 8. Germline V gene data show CDR1 as KGHDR and CDR2 as SFDVKD. The CDR3 runs to 14 residues. In DNA, the CDR3 is TGTGCCACCAGTGCGAGGACTAGCGTAGAGGAGCAGTTCTTC. It is translated as CATSARTSVEEQFF.

This clone was counted a single time. The sample has other DNA sequences that encode this CDR3 too. This chain connects TRBV7-9 to TRBJ1-1; the D is unclear. CDR1 and CDR2 from the germline V gene are SEHNR and FQNEAQ (reference sequence). This CDR3 is built from 13 residues. V lost 2 bases and J lost 0, with 4 bases in between. The CDR3 DNA sequence: TGTGCCAGCAGCTTAACGGTGAACACTGAAGCTTTCTTT. It encodes CASSLTVNTEAFF.

V usage is TRBV4-1 and J usage is TRBJ1-2; D not certain. The CDR3 runs to 14 residues. Trimming took off 3 bases at V and 2 bases at J, with 10 bases between the two ends. In germline, CDR1 is MGHRA, CDR2 YSYEKL. CDR3 DNA sequence: TGCGCCAGCAGCCAGTCGGACGGGAACTATGGCTACACCTTC. As protein: CASSQSDGNYGYTF.

The chain is built from TRBV7-3 and TRBJ2-2, with 14 nucleotides matching TRBD2. This CDR3 is built from 15 residues. J gave up 7 bases and V 5 bases, and 3 bases lay outside the gene matches. Germline values: CDR1 SGHTA, CDR2 FQGTGA. CDR3 in amino acids: CASSRLAGGFGELFF. CDR3 bases: TGTGCCAGCAGCAGACTAGCGGGAGGGTTCGGGGAGCTGTTTTTT.

The chain uses TRBV9 and TRBJ2-3, with D hard to call. Trimming shortened V by 3 bases and J by 2 bases, and 7 bases separated the two germline ends. Germline V CDR1 and CDR2: SGDLS, YYNGEE. There are 13 residues in the CDR3. CDR3 DNA sequence: TGTGCCAGCAGCGCCTTTTCCACAGATACGCAGTATTTT. Translating it yields CASSAFSTDTQYF.

The chain has TRBV5-6 and TRBJ2-1, with 9 positions matching TRBD2. This CDR3 contains 16 residues. Trimming at V came to 4 bases and at J to 4 bases, leaving 9 bases not matched to a gene. Germline values: CDR1 SGHDT, CDR2 YYEEEE. The CDR3 nucleotides read TGTGCCAGCAGCCTAATGACTAGCGGAGATTACAATGAGCAGTTCTTC. This encodes CASSLMTSGDYNEQFF.

This clone has a single count. The chain employs TRBV3-1 (or the pseudogene TRBV3-2) and TRBJ1-6; 9 positions agree with TRBD1. This CDR3 spans 17 amino acids. Germline assignment: CDR1 LGHDT and CDR2 YNNKEL (reference sequence). Losses at the gene ends were 3 bases for V and 10 bases for J; bases not matched to a gene: 13. The CDR3 is CASSHSLTGTGSSPLHF. The CDR3 nucleotides read TGTGCCAGCAGCCACTCCCTTACCGGGACAGGGTCCTCACCCCTCCACTTT.

The chain carries TRBV18 and TRBJ2-7; D is unclear. The CDR3 length is 13 residues. Germline values: CDR1 KGHSH, CDR2 LQKENI. V lost 3 bases to trimming and J lost 1 base, with 7 bases between them. The chain's CDR3 is CASSPPVSYEQYF. Here the CDR3 DNA reads TGTGCCAGCTCACCTCCGGTTTCCTACGAGCAGTACTTC. Combining the CDR3 with reference TRBV18 and TRBJ2-7 gives the whole variable domain NAGVMQNPRHLVRRRGQEARLRCSPMKGHSHVYWYRQLPEEGLKFMVYLQKENIIDESGMPKERFSAEFPKEGPSILRIQQVVRGDSAAYFCASSPPVSYEQYFGPGTRLTVT.